The rows below give T cell receptor beta chains drawn from one sample of a study of PD-1 blockade in classical Hodgkin lymphoma. Assay used: immunoSEQ multiplex PCR; TCRdb lists only in-frame clones, some missing. The sample consists of about 75,000 clones, 90% to 95% of them appearing once. This material consisted of peripheral blood mononuclear cells (PBMCs), taken at baseline. Receptors were obtained from a human donor with classical Hodgkin lymphoma. CDR3s include the opening cysteine and the closing phenylalanine or tryptophan. A D gene is named only where the DNA matches it firmly. Some rows mark clone size as missing; the rest say once, few, many or name a class of expanded clone.

d_gene	v_gene	abundance	j_gene	CDR3nt	CDR3aa
TRBD1	TRBV9	.	TRBJ2-5	TGTGCCAGCAGCGCTACAGGGGGCGTTGGGGAGACCCAGTACTTC	CASSATGGVGETQYF
.	TRBV7-9	.	TRBJ1-4	TGTGCCAGCAGCTTAGCGTCGGGTATTGGTGAAAAACTGTTTTTT	CASSLASGIGEKLFF
.	TRBV29-1	.	TRBJ1-1	TGCAGCGTTGATGGGACAAGGGGCACTGAAGCTTTCTTT	CSVDGTRGTEAFF
.	TRBV6-5	.	TRBJ1-2	TGTGCCAGCGGTACCACGGGCGTCGCTTTGGGGGGCTACACCTTC	CASGTTGVALGGYTF
.	TRBV9	.	TRBJ2-5	TGTGCCAGCAGCGTAGCTCCAGGGGCAGGGTCGGGAGAGACCCAGTACTTC	CASSVAPGAGSGETQYF
.	TRBV5-4	once	TRBJ1-6	TGTGCCAGCAGCTTCGGGGGAAACTATAATTCACCCCTCCACTTT	CASSFGGNYNSPLHF
.	TRBV27	.	TRBJ2-3	TGTGCCAGCAGTCCTCCAGCAGATACGCAGTATTTT	CASSPPADTQYF
TRBD1	TRBV6-6	.	TRBJ2-1	TGTGCCAGCAGTTTTGACAGGGATCACTACAATGAGCAGTTCTTC	CASSFDRDHYNEQFF
.	TRBV5-1	.	TRBJ2-1	TGCGCCAGCAGCCCCCTCACCCCGAGAGGGGGGGGTTACAATGAGCAGTTCTTC	CASSPLTPRGGGYNEQFF
.	TRBV27	.	TRBJ2-7	TGTGCCAGCAGTTTCCGGACAGCCTCCTCATACGAGCAGTACTTC	CASSFRTASSYEQYF
.	TRBV6-6	once	TRBJ2-1	TGTGCCAGCACCCGGACCACAGAGGCCTACAATGAGCAGTTCTTC	CASTRTTEAYNEQFF
.	TRBV11-3	.	TRBJ2-5	TGTGCCAGCAGCTCCCACCCGGGGGGCGGCAAAGAGACCCAGTACTTC	CASSSHPGGGKETQYF
.	TRBV6-6	.	TRBJ1-5	TGTGCCAGCAGTTACGGGGGAGACAGTCCGTGGAAGCCCCAGCATTTT	CASSYGGDSPWKPQHF
.	TRBV7-8	.	TRBJ1-4	TGTGCCAGCAGCTCATCCCAGTGGGAAGGAGAAAAACTGTTTTTT	CASSSSQWEGEKLFF
.	TRBV29-1	.	TRBJ2-1	TGCAGCGTTGAAGCTGAATCCGTCGGGAGTAGAAGGTCGGAGCAGTTCTTC	CSVEAESVGSRRSEQFF
TRBD2	TRBV9	.	TRBJ2-5	TGTGCCAGCAGTGTATATGTAGCGGGAGTTTTAGAGACCCAGTACTTC	CASSVYVAGVLETQYF
TRBD1	TRBV30	.	TRBJ2-1	TGTGCCTGGAGTGTATATGGGACAGCTCTCAATGAGCAGTTCTTC	CAWSVYGTALNEQFF
.	TRBV14	.	TRBJ2-7	TGTGCCAGCAGCCCCGGACCGACTCGGGGCTACGAGCAGTACTTC	CASSPGPTRGYEQYF
.	TRBV27	few	TRBJ2-2	TGTGCCAGCAGTTTATGGCCCTCGGGAGCGGAGGGGGAGCTGTTTTTT	CASSLWPSGAEGELFF
TRBD1	TRBV5-6	medium-sized	TRBJ2-7	TGTGCCAGCAGCCACTACGCCGGGACAGGGGACTTCGACGAGCAGTACTTC	CASSHYAGTGDFDEQYF
TRBD2	TRBV18	.	TRBJ2-3	TGTGCCAGCTCACTCTGGGGGGGGATGAGCACAGATACGCAGTATTTT	CASSLWGGMSTDTQYF
.	TRBV28	.	TRBJ2-1	TGTGCCAGCAGTTTACCCGAGCTCCGTATACGGGGGGAGCAGTTCTTC	CASSLPELRIRGEQFF
.	TRBV5-6	.	TRBJ2-7	TGTGCCAGCAGCTTTCGGCCTACCTACGAGCAGTACTTC	CASSFRPTYEQYF
.	TRBV28	few	TRBJ1-4	TGTGCCAGCAGCCGGACAACTAATGAAAAACTGTTTTTT	CASSRTTNEKLFF
TRBD2	TRBV7-9	.	TRBJ2-1	TGTGCCAGCAGAGAGGGCGGCGGGAGTATCCACAATGAGCAGTTCTTC	CASREGGGSIHNEQFF
TRBD1	TRBV19	.	TRBJ1-6	TGTGCCAGTACACCCCAGGGGACAGGGGGCGGTTCACCCCTCCACTTT	CASTPQGTGGGSPLHF